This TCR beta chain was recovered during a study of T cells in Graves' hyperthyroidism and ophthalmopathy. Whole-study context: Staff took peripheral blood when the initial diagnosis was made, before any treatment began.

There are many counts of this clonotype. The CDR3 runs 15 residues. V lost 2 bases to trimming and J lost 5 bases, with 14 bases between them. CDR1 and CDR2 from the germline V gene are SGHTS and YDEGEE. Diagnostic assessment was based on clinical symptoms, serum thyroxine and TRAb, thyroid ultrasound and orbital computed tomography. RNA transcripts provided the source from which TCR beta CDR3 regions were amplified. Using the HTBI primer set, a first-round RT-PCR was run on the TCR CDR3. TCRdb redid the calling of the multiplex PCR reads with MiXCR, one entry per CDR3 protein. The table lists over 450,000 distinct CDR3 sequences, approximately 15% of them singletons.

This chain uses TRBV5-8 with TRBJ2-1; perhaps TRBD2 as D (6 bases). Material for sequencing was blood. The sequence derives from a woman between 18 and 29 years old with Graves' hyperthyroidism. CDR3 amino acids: CASSFRLAYNNEQFF. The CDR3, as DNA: TGTGCCAGCAGCTTCCGCCTAGCGTACAACAATGAGCAGTTCTTC.